This entry lists 21 T cell receptor beta chains sequenced from one sample in a study of PD-L1 blockade in urothelial cancer. This table comes from immunoSEQ multiplex PCR, and its TCRdb copy is limited to in-frame clones, with some not included. There are 90,000 to 120,000 clones in the sample; approximately 85% occur only once, and 2% to 3% lies in the top ten. This specimen was PBMCs, taken around atezolizumab (anti-PD-L1) treatment. The receptors come from a man over 45 with urothelial cancer.

This chain joins TRBV9 and TRBJ2-5; 10 bases align to TRBD1. J was trimmed by 14 bases and V by 0 bases; bases with no gene match: 7. This CDR3 contains 13 residues. Germline CDR1 SGDLS, CDR2 YYNGEE. CDR3: CASSVDVTGGGYF. The CDR3 DNA reads as TGTGCCAGCAGCGTAGATGTGACAGGGGGCGGTTACTTC.

The chain couples TRBV7-8 to TRBJ2-7, with 11 bases matching TRBD1. With V trimmed by 2 bases and J by 6 bases, 15 bases remained unmatched. The CDR3 has 18 residues. Germline assignment: CDR1 SGHVS and CDR2 FQNEAQ. DNA of the CDR3: TGTGCCAGCAGCTTAATCCCCCTCACCGGGACAGGGGGTGCCGAGCAGTACTTC. It encodes CASSLIPLTGTGGAEQYF. Using reference TRBV7-8 and TRBJ2-7 for the parts outside the CDR3, the full variable domain is GAGVSQSPRYKVAKRGQDVALRCDPISGHVSLFWYQQALGQGPEFLTYFQNEAQLDKSGLPSDRFFAERPEGSVSTLKIQRTQQEDSAVYLCASSLIPLTGTGGAEQYFGPGTRLTVT.

The V gene is TRBV5-4, the J gene TRBJ2-5; D unresolved. V lost 0 bases, J lost 2 bases, and 8 bases lay in between. Per germline, CDR1 SGHNT and CDR2 YYREEE (reference sequence). The CDR3 consists of 14 residues. The CDR3 DNA reads TGTGCCAGCAGCTTGGCCACAGAACAAGAGACCCAGTACTTC. This translates into CASSLATEQETQYF.

V usage is TRBV7-3 and J usage is TRBJ2-1, with TRBD1 matching over 11 bases. Trimming took 5 bases from V and 6 from J; bases not matched to a gene: 6. Germline lookup yields CDR1 SGHTA and CDR2 FQGTGA. The CDR3 loop spans 15 amino acids. CDR3 nucleotide sequence: TGTGCCAGCAGCCTGCCGGGACAGGGGGGCAATGAGCAGTTCTTC. Its protein is CASSLPGQGGNEQFF.

The chain links TRBV27 to TRBJ2-7, with 10 bases lining up with TRBD1. V lost 4 bases, J lost 4 bases, and 4 bases stayed unmatched. This CDR3 contains 14 residues. Germline loops: CDR1 MNHEY, CDR2 SMNVEV (reference sequence). CDR3 residues: CASSWTGGGYEQYF. In nucleotides, the CDR3 is TGTGCCAGCAGTTGGACAGGGGGGGGGTACGAGCAGTACTTC.

The chain links TRBV27 to TRBJ2-7, with a weak D call TRBD1 (7 bases). Germline assignment: CDR1 MNHEY and CDR2 SMNVEV (reference sequence). The CDR3 is made up of 15 amino acids. Trimming cost V 8 bases and J 0 bases, with 17 bases left between them. The CDR3 sequence is CASGAPRDSSYEQYF. In DNA form, the CDR3 reads TGTGCCAGCGGGGCGCCGCGGGACAGCTCCTACGAGCAGTACTTC.

The chain recombines TRBV7-6 with TRBJ2-2; 7 nucleotides match TRBD1. The CDR3 consists of 15 residues. The ends lost 5 bases at V and 2 bases at J; junction bases unmatched: 5. The germline V gene encodes CDR1 SGHVS and CDR2 FNYEAQ. The CDR3 region is CASSPNRGNTGELFF. The CDR3 DNA reads TGTGCCAGCAGCCCAAACAGGGGTAACACCGGGGAGCTGTTTTTT.

V usage is TRBV6-6 and J usage is TRBJ1-5; 7 positions match TRBD1. Germline lookup yields CDR1 MNHNY and CDR2 SVGAGI (reference sequence). The ends lost 5 bases at V and 4 bases at J; junction bases unmatched: 11. The CDR3 consists of 16 residues. This chain's CDR3 is CASSPPRDRSNQPQHF. In DNA, the CDR3 is TGTGCCAGCAGTCCCCCCCGGGACAGAAGTAATCAGCCCCAGCATTTT.

The V and J genes are TRBV5-1 and TRBJ1-2; TRBD1 matches 8 bases. This CDR3 has 15 residues. The germline V gene has CDR1 SGHRS and CDR2 YFSETQ. With 4 bases clipped from V and 6 bases from J, the junction kept 11 bases outside the gene matches. CDR3 residues: CASSPGASGGDGYTF. For the CDR3, the DNA is TGCGCCAGCAGCCCGGGAGCGTCAGGGGGCGATGGCTACACCTTC.

The rearrangement uses TRBV30 and TRBJ1-2, with D perhaps TRBD1 (6 bases). The germline V gene encodes CDR1 GTSNPN and CDR2 SVGIG (reference sequence). V lost 2 bases, J lost 7 bases, and 11 bases lay in between. The length of the CDR3 is 12 residues. The CDR3 reads CAWSIGGPGYTF. The CDR3 coding sequence is TGTGCCTGGAGTATAGGGGGTCCTGGCTACACCTTC.

The rearrangement uses TRBV7-2 and TRBJ2-5; 7 positions match TRBD2. Germline V lookup: CDR1 SGHTA, CDR2 FQGNSA. Trimming removed 1 base from V and 5 bases from J; junction bases left unmatched: 7. There are 15 residues in the CDR3. CDR3 in amino acids: CASSLGSGGSETQYF. CDR3 bases: TGTGCCAGCAGCTTAGGTTCTGGCGGGAGCGAGACCCAGTACTTC.

This clone was recorded once. DNA of the CDR3: TGTGCCAGCAGCTCCCGGGGAAGCGGGAGCGTCTACGAGCAGTACTTC. Its protein product is CASSSRGSGSVYEQYF. The chain is built from TRBV7-2 and TRBJ2-7, with 8 bases matching TRBD2. The CDR3 consists of 16 residues. Germline V gene sequence: CDR1 SGHTA, CDR2 FQGNSA. V lost 4 bases, J lost 3 bases, and 11 bases stayed unmatched. Variable domain in full (rest from reference TRBV7-2 and TRBJ2-7): GAGVSQSPSNKVTEKGKDVELRCDPISGHTALYWYRQSLGQGLEFLIYFQGNSAPDKSGLPSDRFSAERTGGSVSTLTIQRTQQEDSAVYLCASSSRGSGSVYEQYFGPGTRLTVT.

This chain links TRBV2 with TRBJ1-1; D is undetermined. The CDR3 runs 13 residues. CDR1 is SNHLY and CDR2 is FYNNEI in the germline V gene. V lost 3 bases, J lost 1 base, and 6 bases lay in between. Here the CDR3 reads CASSETPNTEAFF. CDR3 sequence (DNA): TGTGCCAGCAGTGAGACACCGAACACTGAAGCTTTCTTT.

The chain combines TRBV28 with TRBJ2-3; TRBD2 aligns across 9 bases. Germline values: CDR1 MDHEN, CDR2 SYDVKM. The V and J ends lost 3 bases and 1 base, in that order; junction bases with no gene match: 14. The length of the CDR3 is 19 residues. The CDR3, as DNA: TGTGCCAGCAGTTTCTCTAGCGGGATGGTTGCAGGAGGCACAGATACGCAGTATTTT. This sequence encodes CASSFSSGMVAGGTDTQYF.

The J gene is TRBJ1-4, the V gene TRBV9, with 12 bases aligning to TRBD1. The CDR3 loop spans 18 amino acids. Trimming removed 2 bases from V and 7 bases from J; junction bases left unmatched: 12. Germline CDR1 and CDR2: SGDLS and YYNGEE. CDR3 sequence: CASSVHPGTGGGGEKLFF. As DNA, the CDR3 is TGTGCCAGCAGCGTCCACCCCGGGACAGGGGGCGGGGGTGAAAAACTGTTTTTT.

The genes are TRBV6-1 and TRBJ1-2; D call uncertain. CDR3 size: 14 residues. V gave up 7 bases and J gave up 0 bases, with 12 bases separating them. Germline lookup yields CDR1 MNHNS and CDR2 SASEGT. The CDR3 nucleotides are TGTGCCAGCAAGAGCCTCCAACCTAACTATGGCTACACCTTC. Amino acid sequence: CASKSLQPNYGYTF.

The rearrangement uses TRBV5-1 and TRBJ1-2; TRBD1 aligns across 10 bases. There are 13 residues in the CDR3. Unmatched junction bases numbered 4, after V lost 3 bases and J lost 8 bases. Germline V gene sequence: CDR1 SGHRS, CDR2 YFSETQ. The CDR3 loop reads CASSWTGGEGYTF. CDR3 bases: TGCGCCAGCAGCTGGACAGGGGGAGAGGGCTACACCTTC.

CDR3 nucleotide sequence: TGTGCCTCGTCCCCCTTTTCCTATGGCTACACCTTC. It yields the protein CASSPFSYGYTF. The chain uses TRBV28 and TRBJ1-2; no reliable D call. This CDR3 is built from 12 residues. The V gene's germline CDR1 is MDHEN and CDR2 SYDVKM. The ends were cut back, 11 bases at V and 4 bases at J, with 14 bases in the middle.

CDR3 nucleotides: TGCAGTGCTAACGATGGAGACGAGCAGTACTTC. Protein product: CSANDGDEQYF. The V gene is TRBV20-1, the J gene TRBJ2-7; no clear D gene. V was cut by 4 bases and J by 5 bases, with 9 bases left in between. Germline V gene lookup returns CDR1 DFQATT and CDR2 SNEGSKA (reference sequence). The CDR3 contains 11 residues.

The rearrangement links TRBV30 to TRBJ2-7, with D perhaps matching TRBD2 (6 bases). Per germline, CDR1 GTSNPN and CDR2 SVGIG (reference sequence). This CDR3 comprises 12 residues. V was clipped by 7 bases and J by 4 bases, with 14 bases between them. CDR3 amino acids: CASALSGYEQYF. The CDR3 nucleotides are TGTGCCTCCGCGCTCAGCGGGTACGAGCAGTACTTC.

This clone has just one count. The chain has TRBV5-1 and TRBJ1-2, with D tentatively TRBD1 (6 bases). V shed 1 base and J shed 8 bases, with 18 bases lying between them. Germline loops: CDR1 SGHRS, CDR2 YFSETQ. This CDR3 comprises 15 residues. The DNA of the CDR3 is TGCGCCAGCAGCTTGACGGGGGGCGCTTCGGCCGGCTACACCTTC. It yields the protein CASSLTGGASAGYTF. The variable domain in full, completed from reference TRBV5-1 and TRBJ1-2, reads KAGVTQTPRYLIKTRGQQVTLSCSPISGHRSVSWYQQTPGQGLQFLFEYFSETQRNKGNFPGRFSGRQFSNSRSEMNVSTLELGDSALYLCASSLTGGASAGYTFGSGTRLTVV.